Below are 8 T cell receptor beta chains sequenced from a single sample in a study of OX40 agonist ivuxolimab in advanced cancers. Generated by immunoSEQ multiplex PCR, the TCRdb table keeps only in-frame clones and is missing some. The repertoire includes some 66,000 clones, 70% to 90% of them detected once, and over 0.25% sits in the top ten. The sequencing used CD4+ or CD8+ T cells sorted from blood, collected in a trial of the OX40 agonist ivuxolimab. The receptors originated from an adult with an advanced solid tumor such as melanoma, head and neck, liver or kidney cancer.

This chain uses TRBV9 with TRBJ2-1; perhaps TRBD2 as D (5 bases). Trimming removed 4 bases from V and 5 bases from J, with 13 bases in between. Germline CDR1 reads SGDLS; CDR2 reads YYNGEE. The CDR3 runs 14 residues. In DNA form, the CDR3 reads TGTGCCAGCAGCCCGCCGGGGTTAAACAATGAGCAGTTCTTC. Its translation is CASSPPGLNNEQFF.

This chain links TRBV11-2 with TRBJ2-7; a weak D match, TRBD2 (6 bases). CDR1 and CDR2 (germline): SGHAT, FQNNGV. The CDR3 sequence is 14 residues long. V dropped 5 bases and J dropped 2 bases, with 13 bases sitting between them. CDR3 loop: CASSLRREAYEQYF. CDR3 bases: TGTGCCAGCAGCCTCCGGAGGGAGGCCTACGAGCAGTACTTC.

This rearrangement joins TRBV20-1 to TRBJ1-4; D gene ambiguous. The CDR3 totals 11 residues. CDR1 is DFQATT and CDR2 is SNEGSKA in the germline V gene (reference sequence). The CDR3 here is CSWTRGEKLFF. The CDR3 bases are TGCAGCTGGACGCGGGGTGAAAAACTGTTTTTT.

The chain combines TRBV25-1 with TRBJ2-7; 8 nucleotides agree with TRBD2. CDR3 size: 14 residues. V was pared by 7 bases and J by 7 bases, with 12 bases of the junction left unmatched. Germline V lookup: CDR1 MGHDK, CDR2 SYGVNS. The CDR3 reads CASTTWVAGSEQYF. The CDR3 nucleotides read TGTGCCAGCACCACTTGGGTAGCGGGATCTGAGCAGTACTTC.

The gene calls are TRBV5-1 and TRBJ1-4, with a weak D call TRBD1 (5 bases). V was pared by 3 bases and J by 3 bases, with 15 bases between. The CDR3 has 16 residues. Germline assignment: CDR1 SGHRS and CDR2 YFSETQ. This CDR3 is CASSSSADSPNEKLFF. For the CDR3, the DNA is TGCGCCAGCAGCTCGTCCGCCGACAGCCCTAATGAAAAACTGTTTTTT.

The chain recombines TRBV5-1 with TRBJ2-7, with 8 positions matching TRBD1. Germline CDR1 SGHRS, CDR2 YFSETQ. This CDR3 comprises 13 residues. Trimming cost V 0 bases and J 5 bases; bases outside gene matches: 1. The CDR3 spells CASSLAGGDEQYF. The CDR3 DNA reads as TGCGCCAGCAGCTTGGCAGGGGGCGACGAGCAGTACTTC. The full variable domain, in which reference TRBV5-1 and TRBJ2-7 provide the parts outside the CDR3, is KAGVTQTPRYLIKTRGQQVTLSCSPISGHRSVSWYQQTPGQGLQFLFEYFSETQRNKGNFPGRFSGRQFSNSRSEMNVSTLELGDSALYLCASSLAGGDEQYFGPGTRLTVT.

The count of this clone is one. The rearrangement joins TRBV2 to TRBJ2-7; TRBD2 is a possible D gene (5 bases). V gave up 7 bases and J gave up 8 bases, with 21 bases separating them. CDR1 is SNHLY, CDR2 FYNNEI, per germline. The CDR3 is 14 residues long. The CDR3 spells CASNPAPRGSQQYF. The DNA of the CDR3 is TGTGCCAGCAACCCGGCGCCCCGGGGTTCCCAGCAGTACTTC.

This clone was detected only once. The gene calls are TRBV18 and TRBJ2-1; tentatively, D is TRBD2 (5 bases). Germline V lookup: CDR1 KGHSH, CDR2 LQKENI. The V and J ends lost 3 bases and 9 bases respectively, with 18 bases between them. This CDR3 has 15 amino acids. CDR3 protein: CASSPGRQEGGEQFF. For the CDR3, the DNA is TGTGCCAGCTCACCTGGACGCCAAGAGGGTGGTGAGCAGTTCTTC.